Listed below are T cell receptor beta chains from one sample, sequenced in a study of naive and memory T cell subsets. TCRdb fed the UMI-ligation and nested PCR reads into MiXCR, producing one record per CDR3 protein. The table includes tens of thousands of distinct CDR3 sequences, 11% detected once. Sequencing input: naive CD4+ T cells from blood. The receptors originated from a human donor in good health. CDR3s leave out the opening cysteine and the closing phenylalanine or tryptophan. Each record gives: J gene, V gene, CDR3 protein.

j_gene: TRBJ2-7; v_gene: TRBV6-5; CDR3aa: ASSKRQGISYEQY
j_gene: TRBJ2-3; v_gene: TRBV24-1; CDR3aa: ATSDRGRVRTDTQY
j_gene: TRBJ2-3; v_gene: TRBV4-3; CDR3aa: ASSLNLAGGNTDTQY
j_gene: TRBJ2-2; v_gene: TRBV29-1; CDR3aa: SVERGTNTGELF
j_gene: TRBJ1-6; v_gene: TRBV28; CDR3aa: ASRLQGTYNSPLH
j_gene: TRBJ1-5; v_gene: TRBV5-5; CDR3aa: ASSLGSSRNQPQH
j_gene: TRBJ2-3; v_gene: TRBV4-2; CDR3aa: ASSPSPTLLAGGPTDTQY
j_gene: TRBJ1-6; v_gene: TRBV7-8; CDR3aa: ASSSGPLQRGSPLH
j_gene: TRBJ2-5; v_gene: TRBV5-6; CDR3aa: ASSLGYGLAVQETQY
j_gene: TRBJ2-3; v_gene: TRBV28; CDR3aa: ASSPRDDRTDTQY
j_gene: TRBJ2-1; v_gene: TRBV7-8; CDR3aa: ASSLVSSGGAFEQF
j_gene: TRBJ2-7; v_gene: TRBV24-1; CDR3aa: ATRKGHEQY
j_gene: TRBJ1-1; v_gene: TRBV19; CDR3aa: ASSIRVGTEAF
j_gene: TRBJ2-3; v_gene: TRBV4-3; CDR3aa: ASSQEGRQFVTDTQY
j_gene: TRBJ2-7; v_gene: TRBV29-1; CDR3aa: SATRAPGPYEQY
j_gene: TRBJ2-7; v_gene: TRBV12-5; CDR3aa: ASGLDGYYEQY
j_gene: TRBJ1-5; v_gene: TRBV6-6; CDR3aa: ASSWRTGYNQPQH
j_gene: TRBJ2-1; v_gene: TRBV24-1; CDR3aa: ATSDLWDNEQF
j_gene: TRBJ2-7; v_gene: TRBV12-3/TRBV12-4; CDR3aa: ASSHRARHPRQY
j_gene: TRBJ1-5; v_gene: TRBV27; CDR3aa: ASSFRESQPQH